A single sample gave rise to the 27 T cell receptor beta chains below, sequenced in a study of patients and donors after allogeneic stem cell transplantation. TCRdb analysed the RT-PCR reads with MiXCR anew, one entry per CDR3 protein. Here the sample spans about 150,000 distinct CDR3 sequences, roughly two fifths being singletons. Sequences were obtained from blood, either unsorted or a sorted T cell fraction (not recorded which). The receptors derive from a human donor who was either an allogeneic HSCT recipient or a stem cell or donor lymphocyte infusion donor (not recorded which). It is not recorded whose cells these are; they may come from a transplant donor.

This clonotype was detected only a few times. The chain employs TRBV13 and TRBJ2-2; TRBD1 aligns across 7 bases. Losses at the gene ends were 3 bases for V and 0 bases for J; bases not matched to a gene: 1. Germline CDR1 reads PRHDT; CDR2 reads FYEKMQ (reference sequence). This CDR3 is 15 amino acids long. CDR3 protein: CASSFGTANTGELFF. DNA of the CDR3: TGTGCCAGCAGCTTCGGGACAGCGAACACCGGGGAGCTGTTTTTT.

This chain joins TRBV12-3 or TRBV12-4 and TRBJ2-1; D not certain. This CDR3 has 14 amino acids. Deletions cut 2 bases from V and 0 bases from J, with 5 bases between. Here the CDR3 DNA reads TGTGCCAGCAGTTTATCCTTCTCCTACAATGAGCAGTTCTTC. Protein: CASSLSFSYNEQFF.

This rearrangement joins TRBV6-2 or TRBV6-3 to TRBJ1-1; D uncertain. The CDR3 extends over 15 amino acids. The germline V and J ends were trimmed by 0 bases and 0 bases, with 8 bases remaining between them. Per the germline V gene, CDR1 is MNHEY and CDR2 is SVGEGT. The CDR3 coding sequence is TGTGCCAGCAGTTACTCGATTAGGCTGAACACTGAAGCTTTCTTT. Translating it yields CASSYSIRLNTEAFF.

Here the CDR3 DNA reads TGTGCCAGCAGTTTACTTGGGGCGTCAAATGAGCAGTTCTTC. Amino acids: CASSLLGASNEQFF. The V and J genes are TRBV27 and TRBJ2-1; tentative D call: TRBD1 (5 bases). The CDR3 length is 14 residues. Germline V gives CDR1 MNHEY, CDR2 SMNVEV (reference sequence). The ends were cut back, 2 bases at V and 7 bases at J, with 12 bases in the middle.

The V gene is TRBV4-2, the J gene TRBJ2-6; 9 bases agree with TRBD1. There are 18 residues in the CDR3. The J segment lost 4 bases and the V segment lost 0 bases, leaving 7 bases of the junction unmatched. The germline V gene has CDR1 LGHNA and CDR2 YNFKEQ. For the CDR3, the DNA is TGTGCCAGCAGCCAAGATGGGGGACAGGGTCTCGGGGCCAACGTCCTGACTTTC. Amino acid sequence: CASSQDGGQGLGANVLTF.

A few counts support this clonotype. The rearrangement links TRBV11-2 to TRBJ2-1; D ambiguous. V lost 1 base, J lost 2 bases, and 6 bases lay in between. This CDR3 has 14 amino acids. The germline gives CDR1 SGHAT, CDR2 FQNNGV. The CDR3 nucleotides are TGTGCCAGCAGCTTAGGACTTACCTACAATGAGCAGTTCTTC. This codes for CASSLGLTYNEQFF.

This clonotype was seen a few times. The genes are TRBV27 and TRBJ1-1; no definite D call. Trimming removed 5 bases at V and 5 bases at J, with 12 bases between. Germline-derived CDR1 and CDR2 are MNHEY and SMNVEV (reference sequence). This CDR3 has 13 residues. As DNA, the CDR3 is TGTGCCAGCAGTCTCGCCCGGAGGACTGAAGCTTTCTTT. As protein: CASSLARRTEAFF.

This clonotype was seen only once. The genes are TRBV6-6 and TRBJ1-5, with 8 bases fitting TRBD1. V shed 8 bases, J shed 5 bases, and the junction held 8 bases outside the gene matches. Looked up from germline, CDR1 is MNHNY and CDR2 is SVGAGI (reference sequence). The CDR3 is 14 amino acids. Here the CDR3 DNA reads TGTGCCAGCGTTTTGCCAGGGGGCGATCAGCCCCAGCATTTT. As protein: CASVLPGGDQPQHF.

This chain connects TRBV5-1 to TRBJ1-5; D gene ambiguous. The germline CDR1 and CDR2 sequences are SGHRS and YFSETQ. The CDR3 runs to 13 residues. Trimming stripped 4 bases from V and 5 bases from J, with 10 bases between. The CDR3 reads CASSGGWDQPQHF. DNA for the CDR3: TGCGCCAGCAGCGGCGGGTGGGATCAGCCCCAGCATTTT.

This clonotype showed up many times. The chain links TRBV5-1 to TRBJ1-1; 7 nucleotides match TRBD1. Losses at the gene ends were 4 bases for V and 2 bases for J; bases not matched to a gene: 5. The CDR3 has 14 residues. The germline CDR1 and CDR2 sequences are SGHRS and YFSETQ. The CDR3 nucleotides are TGCGCCAGCAGCACGGGACAGTCCAACACTGAAGCTTTCTTT. This translates into CASSTGQSNTEAFF.

The chain links TRBV10-3 to TRBJ1-2; D possibly corresponds to TRBD1 (5 bases). The CDR3 has 15 amino acids. The V gene lost 2 bases and the J gene lost 7 bases, with 17 bases spanning the gap. Germline CDR1 and CDR2: ENHRY and SYGVKD. CDR3 DNA sequence: TGTGCCATCAGTGAGACTTTGGGGCAGCCTCCTGGCTACACCTTC. This encodes CAISETLGQPPGYTF.

CDR3 loop: CASMQGSEQYF. In nucleotides, the CDR3 is TGTGCCAGCATGCAGGGGTCCGAGCAGTACTTC. V usage is TRBV7-9 and J usage is TRBJ2-7; a possible D gene is TRBD1 (6 bases). Looked up from germline, CDR1 is SEHNR and CDR2 is FQNEAQ (reference sequence). This CDR3 spans 11 amino acids. V dropped 7 bases and J dropped 6 bases, with 10 bases sitting between them.

The chain links TRBV7-3 to TRBJ2-1, with TRBD1 identical over 7 bases. The CDR3 runs 15 residues. CDR1 is SGHTA, CDR2 FQGTGA, per germline. Trimming at V came to 3 bases and at J to 5 bases, leaving 7 bases not matched to a gene. Here the CDR3 DNA reads TGTGCCAGCAGCTTCACAGGGGCTTTAAACAATGAGCAGTTCTTC. Protein sequence: CASSFTGALNNEQFF.

V usage is TRBV29-1 and J usage is TRBJ1-2; 7 bases are a match to TRBD1. J lost 4 bases, V lost 4 bases, and 12 bases had no gene match. There are 15 residues in the CDR3. The V gene's germline CDR1 is SQVTM and CDR2 ANQGSEA. The CDR3 protein is CSVAHLTGPPYGYTF. CDR3 sequence (DNA): TGCAGCGTTGCCCATCTGACAGGGCCCCCCTATGGCTACACCTTC.

This chain connects TRBV6-5 to TRBJ2-7; D ambiguous. V lost 2 bases and J 3 bases, leaving 2 bases between the germline ends. Germline V gene lookup returns CDR1 MNHEY and CDR2 SVGAGI. This CDR3 has 11 amino acids. The CDR3 sequence: CASSYIYEQYV. The CDR3 DNA is TGTGCCAGCAGTTACATCTACGAGCAGTACGTC.

The chain is built from TRBV6-4 and TRBJ1-5; D call uncertain. In germline, CDR1 is MRHNA, CDR2 SNTAGT. V dropped 2 bases and J dropped 6 bases, with 8 bases sitting between them. The CDR3 runs 13 residues. The CDR3 is CASSDRSGQPQHF. The DNA for the CDR3 is TGTGCCAGCAGTGACAGGAGCGGTCAGCCCCAGCATTTT.

V and J are TRBV9 and TRBJ2-2, with a possible D match to TRBD1 (5 bases). V lost 5 bases, J lost 3 bases, and 8 bases lay in between. CDR3 length: 13 residues. Germline V CDR1 and CDR2: SGDLS, YYNGEE. The CDR3 protein is CASRGHDTGELFF. The CDR3 DNA is TGTGCCAGCAGAGGACACGACACCGGGGAGCTGTTTTTT.

The gene calls are TRBV6-5 and TRBJ2-7; D possibly corresponds to TRBD1 (5 bases). CDR1 MNHEY and CDR2 SVGAGI come from the germline V gene. This CDR3 comprises 15 residues. Trimming took 5 bases from V and 5 from J, leaving 19 bases between them. Written as DNA, the CDR3 is TGTGCCAGCAGTGCCGGCTTAGGGGCATACGACGAGCAGTACGTC. Its protein product is CASSAGLGAYDEQYV.

The genes are TRBV20-1 and TRBJ1-5, with 8 bases aligning to TRBD1. V shed 5 bases and J 4 bases; nucleotides not matched to a gene: 7. The CDR3 spans 14 residues. The germline gives CDR1 DFQATT, CDR2 SNEGSKA (reference sequence). In DNA, the CDR3 is TGCAGTGCTCGCCGGGGACAGGCGAATCAGCCCCAGCATTTT. Encoded protein: CSARRGQANQPQHF.

This rearrangement joins TRBV6-1 to TRBJ2-3; 12 bases agree with TRBD1. Germline V gene sequence: CDR1 MNHNS, CDR2 SASEGT. The length of the CDR3 is 15 residues. The ends lost 5 bases at V and 5 bases at J; junction bases unmatched: 5. This CDR3 reads CASSPGTGGQDTQYF. In DNA form, the CDR3 reads TGTGCCAGCAGTCCCGGGACAGGGGGCCAAGATACGCAGTATTTT.

The CDR3 DNA follows: TGTGCCAGCAGTTTTATGGCGGGGGGGCAAGAGACCCAGTACTTC. This codes for CASSFMAGGQETQYF. V usage is TRBV27 and J usage is TRBJ2-5; 9 nucleotides match TRBD2. Germline CDR1 MNHEY, CDR2 SMNVEV (reference sequence). V trimming: 3 bases; J trimming: 2 bases; junction bases outside the gene matches: 4. This CDR3 has 15 residues.

This rearrangement joins TRBV12-3 or TRBV12-4 to TRBJ2-3, with a tentative D call TRBD1 (7 bases). V dropped 6 bases and J dropped 3 bases, with 19 bases sitting between them. The CDR3 is 16 residues long. The CDR3 DNA reads TGTGCCAGCAGCTTCCTCCAGACAGGGAGGACAGATACGCAGTATTTT. Amino acid sequence: CASSFLQTGRTDTQYF.

V usage is TRBV12-3 or TRBV12-4 and J usage is TRBJ2-1; D is perhaps TRBD1 or TRBD2 (5 bases each). The CDR3 loop spans 14 amino acids. With 2 bases removed from V and 3 bases from J, the gap between germline ends came to 8 bases. The CDR3 here is CASSLRDGYNEQFF. DNA of the CDR3: TGTGCCAGCAGTTTAAGGGACGGCTACAATGAGCAGTTCTTC.

The J gene is TRBJ2-3, the V gene TRBV10-3, with D perhaps assigned TRBD1 or TRBD2 (6 bases each). Between the trimmed V and J ends, which lost 11 bases and 2 bases, there was a span of 14 bases. Looked up from germline, CDR1 is ENHRY and CDR2 is SYGVKD. The CDR3 is made up of 13 amino acids. The CDR3 loop is CASAGDSTDTQYF. The CDR3, as DNA: TGTGCCTCCGCAGGGGACTCCACAGATACGCAGTATTTT.

This clonotype has only a few counts. The chain couples TRBV12-3 or TRBV12-4 to TRBJ1-1, with no clear D. Deletions cut 8 bases from V and 11 bases from J, with 12 bases between. The CDR3 is 10 amino acids. CDR3 loop: CASGLSRAFF. DNA for the CDR3: TGTGCCAGCGGCTTGAGTCGGGCTTTCTTT.

This clonotype showed up just a few times. This sequence joins TRBV7-9 and TRBJ2-3; D call uncertain. Trimming took 3 bases from V and 7 from J, leaving 11 bases between them. In germline, CDR1 is SEHNR, CDR2 FQNEAQ (reference sequence). The length of the CDR3 is 13 residues. CDR3 in amino acids: CASSFGSVNTQYF. In DNA form, the CDR3 reads TGTGCCAGCAGCTTCGGTTCGGTTAATACGCAGTATTTT.

As DNA, the CDR3 is TGCAGTGCTAGACTCTTAAGGGGTTCCTACAATGAGCAGTTCTTC. It yields the protein CSARLLRGSYNEQFF. The gene calls are TRBV20-1 and TRBJ2-1, with a possible D match to TRBD1 (5 bases). Trimming took 2 bases from V and 1 from J, leaving 12 bases between them. Germline V gene lookup returns CDR1 DFQATT and CDR2 SNEGSKA (reference sequence). This CDR3 comprises 15 residues.